The count of the clone carrying this T cell receptor (beta chain) is one. Its antigen remains unknown. The sample originates from a study of cytomegalovirus exposure and HLA in healthy donors. Study summary: Around 80 million unique TCR sequences came from HLA-typed donors in an early release. Study findings and constraints: In an earlier analysis, in 587 donors, most V segments appeared productive either ~90% or ~30% of the time. A further, later analysis showed that HLA-associated TCR beta chains (compared with equally common others) were more clonally expanded.

PCR employed 60 Vbeta and 13 Jbeta primers. TCRdb keeps only in-frame clones here, not all; method: immunoSEQ multiplex PCR. The repertoire consists of 180,000 or so clones, with 77% occurring once and the leading ten covering approximately 3.7%. Germline lookup yields CDR1 MDHEN and CDR2 SYDVKM. The CDR3 is 17 residues long. After removal of 5 bases from V and 6 bases from J, the junction contained 9 bases not matched to a gene. What was sequenced was PBMCs. This sequence originates from a woman aged 55-75 years in good health and CMV-seropositive. This sequence joins TRBV28 and TRBJ2-1, with TRBD2 matching over 14 bases. The CDR3 nucleotides read TGTGCCAGCAGTCCAGCCGGGACTAGCGGGGGTGGCAATGAGCAGTTCTTC. The encoded protein is CASSPAGTSGGGNEQFF. Full variable domain (missing parts from reference TRBV28 and TRBJ2-1): DVKVTQSSRYLVKRTGEKVFLECVQDMDHENMFWYRQDPGLGLRLIYFSYDVKMKEKGDIPEGYSVSREKKERFSLILESASTNQTSMYLCASSPAGTSGGGNEQFFGPGTRLTVL.